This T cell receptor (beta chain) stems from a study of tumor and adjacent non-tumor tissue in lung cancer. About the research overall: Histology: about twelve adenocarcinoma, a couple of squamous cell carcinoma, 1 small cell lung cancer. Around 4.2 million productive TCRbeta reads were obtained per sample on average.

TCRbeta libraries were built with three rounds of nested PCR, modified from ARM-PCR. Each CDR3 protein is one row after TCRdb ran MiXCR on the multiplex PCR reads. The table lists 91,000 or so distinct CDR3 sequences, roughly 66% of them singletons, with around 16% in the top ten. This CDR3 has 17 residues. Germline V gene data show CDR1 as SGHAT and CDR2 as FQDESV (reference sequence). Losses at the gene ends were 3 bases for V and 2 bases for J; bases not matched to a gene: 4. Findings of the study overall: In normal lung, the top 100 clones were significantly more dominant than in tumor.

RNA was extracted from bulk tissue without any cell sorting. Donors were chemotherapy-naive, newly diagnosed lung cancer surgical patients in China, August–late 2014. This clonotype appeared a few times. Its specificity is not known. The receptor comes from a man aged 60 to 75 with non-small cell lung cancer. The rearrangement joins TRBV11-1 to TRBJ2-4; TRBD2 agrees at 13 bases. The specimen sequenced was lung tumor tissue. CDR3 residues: CASSFPGTSGTKNIQYF. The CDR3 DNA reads TGTGCCAGCAGCTTTCCCGGGACTAGCGGGACCAAAAACATTCAGTACTTC.